These 11 T cell receptor beta chains were all obtained from the same sample, sequenced in a study of blood T cell repertoires in COVID-19. The assay was immunoSEQ multiplex PCR, and TCRdb's table has in-frame clones only and misses some. The table has roughly 330,000 clones, roughly 88% seen once. Sequenced input: peripheral blood. The receptors were gathered from a woman between 50 and 59 years old with active or convalescent COVID-19.

The chain is built from TRBV29-1 and TRBJ2-3; D is unclear. The CDR3 consists of 14 residues. The germline V gene has CDR1 SQVTM and CDR2 ANQGSEA. V lost 4 bases and J 2 bases, leaving 13 bases between the germline ends. CDR3: CSVAAILNTDTQYF. For the CDR3, the DNA is TGCAGCGTTGCCGCTATCCTTAACACAGATACGCAGTATTTT.

This clone has a single count. The CDR3 loop is CASSEEGLGGSYNEQFF. CDR3 in DNA: TGTGCCAGCAGTGAGGAGGGTTTGGGGGGCTCCTACAATGAGCAGTTCTTC. The chain recombines TRBV6-1 with TRBJ2-1; D may be TRBD2 (6 bases). The CDR3 extends over 17 amino acids. The ends were cut back, 3 bases at V and 0 bases at J, with 15 bases in the middle. Germline loops: CDR1 MNHNS, CDR2 SASEGT.

This chain links TRBV30 with TRBJ1-3; 8 bases fit TRBD1. V lost 1 base and J lost 5; bases outside the gene matches: 1. CDR1 GTSNPN and CDR2 SVGIG come from the germline V gene (reference sequence). The CDR3 runs to 13 residues. The CDR3 loop is CAWSGTGRNTIYF. In DNA, the CDR3 is TGTGCCTGGAGTGGGACAGGGAGAAACACCATATATTTT.

The V gene is TRBV10-3, the J gene TRBJ2-3; D is perhaps TRBD2 (8 bases). The CDR3 has 18 amino acids. The V gene's germline CDR1 is ENHRY and CDR2 SYGVKD. V lost 6 bases and J 3 bases, leaving 25 bases between the germline ends. Written as DNA, the CDR3 is TGTGCCATCAGCCAAGTGGCCCTCGGGAGGGGGCGGACAGATACGCAGTATTTT. It encodes CAISQVALGRGRTDTQYF.

This clone was observed a single time. This chain connects TRBV7-9 to TRBJ1-1; possibly TRBD1 for D (6 bases). Germline V gene sequence: CDR1 SEHNR, CDR2 FQNEAQ (reference sequence). This CDR3 is built from 14 residues. V lost 2 bases, J lost 4 bases, and 11 bases lay in between. This CDR3 reads CASSLSQGGTEAFF. The CDR3 DNA reads TGTGCCAGCAGCTTATCACAGGGCGGCACTGAAGCTTTCTTT.

The chain is built from TRBV4-1 and TRBJ1-5, with D unresolved. The germline V and J ends were trimmed by 2 bases and 3 bases, with 11 bases remaining between them. Germline V lookup: CDR1 MGHRA, CDR2 YSYEKL. This CDR3 comprises 15 residues. CDR3 in amino acids: CASSQHSSSNQPQHF. CDR3 DNA: TGCGCCAGCAGCCAACACTCGAGCTCCAATCAGCCCCAGCATTTT.

V is TRBV2 and J is TRBJ2-7; TRBD2 matches 10 bases. Looked up from germline, CDR1 is SNHLY and CDR2 is FYNNEI. CDR3 size: 14 residues. The trim removed 5 bases at V and 2 bases at J, leaving 3 bases unmatched. CDR3 residues: CASSPGLATYEQYF. Here the CDR3 DNA reads TGTGCCAGCAGTCCGGGACTAGCGACCTACGAGCAGTACTTC.

J is TRBJ1-5 and V is TRBV19; 7 nucleotides agree with TRBD1. Germline V gene data show CDR1 as LNHDA and CDR2 as SQIVND (reference sequence). Losses at the gene ends were 5 bases for V and 6 bases for J; bases not matched to a gene: 13. The CDR3 is 16 residues long. This CDR3 reads CASSDTEGAPVQPQHF. The CDR3 bases are TGTGCCAGTAGTGATACCGAGGGGGCGCCGGTTCAGCCCCAGCATTTT.

The rearrangement links TRBV18 to TRBJ2-1; 11 bases fit TRBD1. The V and J ends lost 4 bases and 7 bases, in that order; junction bases with no gene match: 9. Germline V gene sequence: CDR1 KGHSH, CDR2 LQKENI. The CDR3 runs 16 residues. In nucleotides, the CDR3 is TGTGCCAGCTCACGGTCTATGGGACAGGGGGTAAATGAGCAGTTCTTC. This codes for CASSRSMGQGVNEQFF.

The genes are TRBV28 and TRBJ2-7; D is unresolved. This CDR3 is built from 17 residues. V was clipped by 7 bases and J by 2 bases, with 24 bases between them. The V gene's germline CDR1 is MDHEN and CDR2 SYDVKM. The chain's CDR3 is CASMPIAAANAPYEQYF. CDR3 coding DNA: TGTGCCAGCATGCCAATCGCGGCAGCCAACGCCCCCTACGAGCAGTACTTC.

The V gene is TRBV6-6, the J gene TRBJ1-2; 8 bases match TRBD1. Germline CDR1 reads MNHNY; CDR2 reads SVGAGI (reference sequence). The CDR3 is 15 amino acids. V was pared by 5 bases and J by 6 bases, with 11 bases of the junction left unmatched. The CDR3 is CASSETGAIKNGYTF. The DNA of the CDR3 is TGTGCCAGCAGTGAGACAGGGGCTATAAAAAATGGCTACACCTTC.